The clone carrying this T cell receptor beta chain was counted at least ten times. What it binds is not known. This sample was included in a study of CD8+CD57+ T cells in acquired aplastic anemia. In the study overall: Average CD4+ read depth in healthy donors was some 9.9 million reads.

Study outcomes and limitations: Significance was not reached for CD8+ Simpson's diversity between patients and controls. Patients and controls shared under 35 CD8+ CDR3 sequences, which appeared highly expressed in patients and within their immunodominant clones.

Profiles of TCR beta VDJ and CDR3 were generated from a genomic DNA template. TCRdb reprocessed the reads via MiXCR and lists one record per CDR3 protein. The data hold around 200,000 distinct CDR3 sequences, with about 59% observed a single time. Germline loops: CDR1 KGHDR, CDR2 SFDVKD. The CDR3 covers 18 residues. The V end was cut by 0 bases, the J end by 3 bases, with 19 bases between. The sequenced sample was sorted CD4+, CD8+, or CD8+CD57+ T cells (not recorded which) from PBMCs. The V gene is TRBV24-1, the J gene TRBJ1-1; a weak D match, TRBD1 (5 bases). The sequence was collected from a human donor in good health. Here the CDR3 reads CATSDLYEGRQLYTEAFF. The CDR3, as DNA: TGTGCCACCAGTGATTTGTATGAGGGGCGACAATTATACACTGAAGCTTTCTTT.